Following are 18 T cell receptor beta chains from one sample sequenced in a study of cytomegalovirus exposure and HLA in healthy donors. The primer mix had 60 Vbeta and 13 Jbeta primers. The data were produced by immunoSEQ multiplex PCR, yet TCRdb's version contains in-frame clones alone and is incomplete. The data show over 110,000 clones, approximately 78% seen once. Sequencing used PBMCs. These receptor sequences come from a woman aged 40 to 50 in good health and CMV-seropositive.

In this sample, this clone turned up once. V usage is TRBV7-2 and J usage is TRBJ2-7, with 8 bases that match TRBD2. This CDR3 has 15 residues. The germline V gene has CDR1 SGHTA and CDR2 FQGNSA. V shed 5 bases and J 2 bases; nucleotides not matched to a gene: 8. The CDR3 DNA is TGTGCCAGCAGCACCCGGGGGGGAGGCACCTACGAGCAGTACTTC. Its translation is CASSTRGGGTYEQYF.

The chain uses TRBV5-1 and TRBJ1-4; D uncertain. Germline V gene lookup returns CDR1 SGHRS and CDR2 YFSETQ. CDR3 length: 15 amino acids. The V end lost 1 base, the J end lost 6 bases, and 13 bases lay between the germline ends. CDR3 nucleotide sequence: TGCGCCAGCAGCTTGACAACAGTCGCAGATGAAAAACTGTTTTTT. Translation gives CASSLTTVADEKLFF.

V gene TRBV7-2 combines with J gene TRBJ2-3; D call uncertain. This CDR3 is 15 amino acids long. Trimming left V 1 base short and J 0 bases short, with 8 bases between. Looked up from germline, CDR1 is SGHTA and CDR2 is FQGNSA. In DNA form, the CDR3 reads TGTGCCAGCAGCTTAGTAGTTTCTAGCACAGATACGCAGTATTTT. Translation gives CASSLVVSSTDTQYF.

In DNA form, the CDR3 reads TGTGCCAGCAGCTTTAGCGGGAGGAGAAATGAGCAGTTCTTC. This gives the protein CASSFSGRRNEQFF. The chain is built from TRBV7-9 and TRBJ2-1; 10 bases match TRBD2. CDR3 length: 14 residues. The V and J ends lost 3 bases and 7 bases, in that order; junction bases with no gene match: 3. Looked up from germline, CDR1 is SEHNR and CDR2 is FQNEAQ (reference sequence).

V and J are TRBV27 and TRBJ1-4; perhaps TRBD1 as D (6 bases). CDR3 length equals 15 residues. Germline-derived CDR1 and CDR2 are MNHEY and SMNVEV (reference sequence). V was trimmed by 2 bases and J by 8 bases, leaving 15 bases between them. The CDR3: CASSLEGRGGEKLFF. The DNA of the CDR3 is TGTGCCAGCAGTTTAGAGGGCAGGGGTGGCGAAAAACTGTTTTTT. Together with reference TRBV27 and TRBJ1-4, the CDR3 gives the full variable domain: EAQVTQNPRYLITVTGKKLTVTCSQNMNHEYMSWYRQDPGLGLRQIYYSMNVEVTDKGDVPEGYKVSRKEKRNFPLILESPSPNQTSLYFCASSLEGRGGEKLFFGSGTQLSVL.

The chain recombines TRBV28 with TRBJ1-1; 7 bases map to TRBD1. V was clipped by 4 bases and J by 4 bases; unmatched bases: 6. Per the germline V gene, CDR1 is MDHEN and CDR2 is SYDVKM. The CDR3 contains 14 residues. CDR3 nucleotide sequence: TGTGCCAGCAGTTATACAGGGGTGGGCACTGAAGCTTTCTTT. The encoded protein is CASSYTGVGTEAFF. The full variable domain, its missing parts supplied by reference TRBV28 and TRBJ1-1, is DVKVTQSSRYLVKRTGEKVFLECVQDMDHENMFWYRQDPGLGLRLIYFSYDVKMKEKGDIPEGYSVSREKKERFSLILESASTNQTSMYLCASSYTGVGTEAFFGQGTRLTVV.

This sequence joins TRBV7-2 and TRBJ2-7, with 13 bases identical to TRBD2. From germline, CDR1 is SGHTA and CDR2 FQGNSA. The CDR3 is made up of 16 amino acids. Trimming at V came to 5 bases and at J to 0 bases, leaving 4 bases not matched to a gene. In DNA, the CDR3 is TGTGCCAGCAGCCGGACTAGCGGGAGAGCCTCCTACGAGCAGTACTTC. Translating gives CASSRTSGRASYEQYF.

The genes are TRBV19 and TRBJ1-1; D uncertain. From germline, CDR1 is LNHDA and CDR2 SQIVND (reference sequence). Deletions cut 2 bases from V and 3 bases from J, with 7 bases between. There are 13 residues in the CDR3. CDR3 amino acids: CASSITGYTEAFF. CDR3 nucleotides: TGTGCCAGTAGTATAACGGGGTACACTGAAGCTTTCTTT.

The V call is TRBV7-2, the J call TRBJ2-1; 10 bases agree with TRBD2. The V segment lost 4 bases and the J segment 4 bases; nucleotides outside the gene matches: 4. The CDR3 runs 15 residues. CDR1 and CDR2 (germline): SGHTA, FQGNSA. Here the CDR3 reads CASSSGLADYNEQFF. The CDR3 DNA reads TGTGCCAGCAGCTCAGGACTAGCGGATTACAATGAGCAGTTCTTC.

The rearrangement links TRBV5-1 to TRBJ1-1; D might be TRBD1 (5 bases). Trimming left V 1 base short and J 1 base short, with 11 bases between. The CDR3 covers 15 residues. Germline V gene lookup returns CDR1 SGHRS and CDR2 YFSETQ. The CDR3 nucleotides are TGCGCCAGCAGCTTGAATAGGGGAAGGAACACTGAAGCTTTCTTT. Amino acid sequence: CASSLNRGRNTEAFF.

The genes are TRBV15 and TRBJ1-2; TRBD1 matches 8 bases. V was clipped by 3 bases and J by 5 bases; unmatched bases: 5. Per the germline V gene, CDR1 is LNHNV and CDR2 is YYDKDF (reference sequence). There are 14 residues in the CDR3. CDR3 amino acids: CATSSSDRGYGYTF. Here the CDR3 DNA reads TGTGCCACCAGCAGCTCAGACAGGGGATATGGCTACACCTTC.

This rearrangement joins TRBV6-1 to TRBJ1-5; 9 positions agree with TRBD1. This CDR3 has 17 amino acids. Germline CDR1 MNHNS, CDR2 SASEGT. The J segment lost 5 bases and the V segment lost 2 bases, leaving 10 bases of the junction unmatched. CDR3 nucleotide sequence: TGTGCCAGCAGTGAATCCTTTGGGACAGGGAGCTATCAGCCCCAGCATTTT. Amino acids: CASSESFGTGSYQPQHF.

The chain carries TRBV19 and TRBJ2-3, with 7 bases fitting TRBD2. Germline V gene data show CDR1 as LNHDA and CDR2 as SQIVND (reference sequence). After removal of 10 bases from V and 2 bases from J, the junction contained 9 bases not matched to a gene. The CDR3 sequence is 14 residues long. CDR3 sequence reads: CATRRERNTDTQYF. The CDR3 coding sequence is TGTGCCACCCGGCGGGAGCGGAACACAGATACGCAGTATTTT.

The chain employs TRBV6-5 and TRBJ1-1; TRBD1 matches at 7 bases. CDR1 and CDR2 (germline): MNHEY, SVGAGI. Trimming removed 4 bases from V and 4 bases from J; junction bases left unmatched: 12. The CDR3 is 16 amino acids. CDR3 in amino acids: CASSSPSQGGVTEAFF. CDR3 in DNA: TGTGCCAGCAGTTCCCCCAGCCAGGGGGGCGTCACTGAAGCTTTCTTT.

The CDR3 loop reads CACRRNTGELFF. The CDR3 nucleotides read TGTGCCTGTCGGAGGAACACCGGGGAGCTGTTTTTT. The V call is TRBV2, the J call TRBJ2-2, with D unresolved. CDR3 length equals 12 residues. The V end was cut by 11 bases, the J end by 1 base, with 8 bases between. CDR1 and CDR2 (germline): SNHLY, FYNNEI.

For this clone: The junction differs from germline at one of its ends, possibly a read error. This chain joins TRBV7-7 and TRBJ2-2, with D possibly TRBD1 on 5 matching bases. The germline V gene encodes CDR1 SSHAT and CDR2 FNYEAQ (reference sequence). This CDR3 spans 14 amino acids. The CDR3 is CASSLGTGTGELFF. In DNA form, the CDR3 reads TGTGCTAGCAGCTTAGGAACAGGCACCGGGGAGCTGTTTTTT. Combining the CDR3 with reference TRBV7-7 and TRBJ2-2 gives the whole variable domain GAGVSQSPRYKVTKRGQDVTLRCDPISSHATLYWYQQALGQGPEFLTYFNYEAQPDKSGLPSDRFSAERPEGSISTLTIQRTEQRDSAMYRCASSLGTGTGELFFGEGSRLTVL.

In its sample, this clone was seen a few times. The V gene is TRBV6-1, the J gene TRBJ1-1; TRBD1 aligns across 8 bases. The CDR3 covers 14 residues. Germline CDR1 is MNHNS and CDR2 is SASEGT. V trimming: 5 bases; J trimming: 5 bases; junction bases outside the gene matches: 7. The CDR3 coding sequence is TGTGCCAGCAGTCAGGGGGCGCGGGTTACTGAAGCTTTCTTT. As protein: CASSQGARVTEAFF.

The V gene is TRBV5-4, the J gene TRBJ2-2, with 7 bases that match TRBD1. The CDR3 has 16 amino acids. Germline values: CDR1 SGHNT, CDR2 YYREEE (reference sequence). The V gene end was trimmed by 2 bases and the J gene end by 3 bases; junction bases not matched to a gene: 7. CDR3 nucleotide sequence: TGTGCCAGCAGCTTCTGGACAGGAAGGGACACCGGGGAGCTGTTTTTT. Encoded protein: CASSFWTGRDTGELFF.